The clone carrying this T cell receptor (beta chain) occurred a few times. This may stem from a read error, because a much larger clone lies one nucleotide away. From germline, CDR1 is SGHTA and CDR2 FQGNSA. The CDR3 sequence is 14 residues long. V lost 4 bases and J 4 bases, leaving 11 bases between the germline ends. Bulk tumor genomic DNA, 450 to 600 ng per sample, was the template. Several biopsies per primary tumor were taken during surgery, spaced as far apart as possible. Untreated, newly diagnosed non-small cell lung cancer patients underwent curative surgery. This entry is derived from a study of immune heterogeneity within non-small cell lung tumors. Amplifying TCR beta CDR3 involved multiplex PCR carried out with 32 V and 13 J primers. Each CDR3 protein is one row after TCRdb ran MiXCR on the multiplex PCR reads. The sample records 10,000 to 15,000 distinct CDR3 sequences, about 23% being singletons.

The sequence derives from a man aged 50-60 years with non-small cell lung cancer. Sequenced input: lung tumor tissue. The rearrangement uses TRBV7-2 and TRBJ1-5, with D perhaps matching TRBD1 (6 bases). The CDR3, as DNA: TGTGCCAGCAGCTCCTACAGGGCGAATCAGCCCCAGCATTTT. This codes for CASSSYRANQPQHF.